This T cell receptor beta chain comes out of a study of post-analysis software for immune sequencing data. CDR1 and CDR2 from the germline V gene are SGHTA and FQGTGA. This CDR3 region has 13 residues. V was trimmed by 4 bases and J by 9 bases, leaving 13 bases between them. A remark on this clonotype: Antigen specificity is unknown.

Study-level points and caveats: TRBV5-6, TRBV5-1 and TRBV20-1 belonged to a set of roughly 5 TRBV segments that were more frequent in patients than controls. Patients with multiple sclerosis recorded significantly lower normalized Chao1 diversity than controls, the study found. When the samples were clustered directly with F measure, those that had been prepared in the same batch showed strong co-clustering.

Included in the TCR beta cDNA libraries were unique molecular identifiers. Input of about 0.95 to 11 million T cells yielded hundreds of thousands of cDNA molecules. TCRdb redid the calling of the PCR reads with MiXCR, one entry per CDR3 protein. The sample holds around 770,000 distinct CDR3 sequences; around 46% are singletons and the top ten take approximately 4.4%. Sequenced: blood. The chain uses TRBV7-3 and TRBJ2-1; D perhaps matches TRBD2 (6 bases). The origin of this receptor is a girl under 18 with multiple sclerosis. The CDR3 sequence is CASSSTREAEQFF. The CDR3 region has the DNA TGTGCCAGCAGCTCCACTAGGGAGGCTGAGCAGTTCTTC.